The 16 T cell receptor beta chains given below trace back to one sample, sequenced in a study of blood T cell repertoires in COVID-19. Repertoires were generated with immunoSEQ multiplex PCR, while TCRdb's copy carries only in-frame clones and drops some. Of approximately 350,000 clones detected, approximately 82% appear once; the ten largest clones hold approximately 3.1%. Sequencing was done on a sample of peripheral blood. These receptors were collected from a man aged 25-40 years with active or convalescent COVID-19.

The genes are TRBV7-6 and TRBJ1-1; no clear D gene. The germline V gene has CDR1 SGHVS and CDR2 FNYEAQ. Between the trimmed V and J ends, which lost 0 bases and 5 bases, there was a span of 7 bases. The CDR3 is made up of 13 amino acids. This CDR3 reads CASSLAERTEAFF. DNA for the CDR3: TGTGCCAGCAGCTTAGCGGAGAGAACTGAAGCTTTCTTT.

This chain connects TRBV7-9 to TRBJ1-2; perhaps TRBD1 as D (6 bases). Germline V gene lookup returns CDR1 SEHNR and CDR2 FQNEAQ (reference sequence). The CDR3 sequence is 13 residues long. The V gene lost 3 bases and the J gene lost 8 bases, with 13 bases spanning the gap. In nucleotides, the CDR3 is TGTGCCAGCAGCTTTCCAGGGGAGCACGGCTACACCTTC. Its translation is CASSFPGEHGYTF.

J is TRBJ1-1 and V is TRBV6-4, with 11 bases identical to TRBD1. The CDR3 is made up of 14 amino acids. V lost 6 bases and J lost 7; bases outside the gene matches: 7. Per the germline V gene, CDR1 is MRHNA and CDR2 is SNTAGT. The CDR3 DNA follows: TGTGCCAGCAGGCCGGACAGGGGGCTGGGTGAAGCTTTCTTT. As protein: CASRPDRGLGEAFF.

This clone was recorded a few times. The chain employs TRBV24-1 and TRBJ1-2; 8 bases are shared with TRBD1. The CDR3 extends over 15 amino acids. The V gene end was trimmed by 3 bases and the J gene end by 3 bases; junction bases not matched to a gene: 5. Germline assignment: CDR1 KGHDR and CDR2 SFDVKD. The CDR3 loop reads CATSDTQGGYYGYTF. The CDR3 region has the DNA TGTGCCACCAGTGATACACAGGGGGGATACTATGGCTACACCTTC.

The rearrangement joins TRBV3-1 (or the pseudogene TRBV3-2) to TRBJ1-4; 7 bases fit TRBD1. The trim removed 5 bases at V and 7 bases at J, leaving 10 bases unmatched. Germline assignment: CDR1 LGHDT and CDR2 YNNKEL (reference sequence). This CDR3 is built from 15 residues. The CDR3 DNA is TGTGCCAGCAGCTTAAGATCAGGGGGTGTTGAAAAACTGTTTTTT. This encodes CASSLRSGGVEKLFF.

This chain uses TRBV27 with TRBJ2-1, with D unclear. In germline, CDR1 is MNHEY, CDR2 SMNVEV (reference sequence). Trimming took off 4 bases at V and 2 bases at J, with 6 bases between the two ends. The CDR3 has 13 residues. CDR3 sequence (DNA): TGTGCCAGCAGTTCGGGTCCCTACAATGAGCAGTTCTTC. Encoded protein: CASSSGPYNEQFF.

The chain links TRBV11-3 to TRBJ2-7; D is perhaps TRBD2 (7 bases). This CDR3 comprises 17 residues. Germline CDR1 SGHNT, CDR2 YENEEA. V dropped 2 bases and J dropped 1 base, with 18 bases sitting between them. The CDR3 sequence: CASSLPVGGAPSYEQYF. In DNA form, the CDR3 reads TGTGCCAGCAGCTTACCGGTGGGGGGGGCCCCGTCCTACGAGCAGTACTTC.

The chain combines TRBV29-1 with TRBJ2-3, with TRBD2 matching 12 bases. CDR3 length: 17 residues. The trim removed 7 bases at V and 2 bases at J, leaving 13 bases unmatched. Germline values: CDR1 SQVTM, CDR2 ANQGSEA. CDR3 nucleotide sequence: TGCAGCGGGTCGGACACCCGACTAGCGGGGGCCACAGATACGCAGTATTTT. Its protein product is CSGSDTRLAGATDTQYF.

CDR3 sequence reads: CASSLWTSGRGYEQYF. As DNA, the CDR3 is TGCGCCAGCAGCTTATGGACTAGCGGGAGAGGCTACGAGCAGTACTTC. The chain has TRBV5-1 and TRBJ2-7; 13 bases align to TRBD2. Germline loops: CDR1 SGHRS, CDR2 YFSETQ. The CDR3 consists of 16 residues. With 2 bases clipped from V and 3 bases from J, the junction kept 5 bases outside the gene matches.

The chain couples TRBV5-4 to TRBJ2-5; 8 nucleotides line up with TRBD1. V was clipped by 4 bases and J by 2 bases; unmatched bases: 4. This CDR3 has 14 residues. CDR1 SGHNT and CDR2 YYREEE come from the germline V gene (reference sequence). CDR3: CASSRNRGQETQYF. The DNA of the CDR3 is TGTGCCAGCAGCCGGAACAGGGGGCAAGAGACCCAGTACTTC.

The chain has TRBV19 and TRBJ1-1, with unresolved D. The CDR3 consists of 13 residues. Trimming cost V 5 bases and J 1 base, with 8 bases left between them. The germline CDR1 and CDR2 sequences are LNHDA and SQIVND (reference sequence). CDR3 sequence (DNA): TGTGCCAGTAGTTTAACAAGGAACACTGAAGCTTTCTTT. It specifies CASSLTRNTEAFF.

The DNA for the CDR3 is TGTGCCAGCAGTTACTCAAGCGGGAATGGAAATGAGCAGTTCTTC. Residues: CASSYSSGNGNEQFF. The genes are TRBV6-2 or TRBV6-3 and TRBJ2-1, with 7 bases that match TRBD2. The CDR3 is made up of 15 amino acids. The V segment lost 0 bases and the J segment 7 bases; nucleotides outside the gene matches: 6. Germline V lookup: CDR1 MNHEY, CDR2 SVGEGT.

The chain uses TRBV4-3 and TRBJ2-2; D is uncertain. V shed 2 bases and J shed 12 bases, with 10 bases lying between them. The CDR3 has 12 amino acids. Germline values: CDR1 LGHNA, CDR2 YSLEER. In DNA form, the CDR3 reads TGCGCCAGCAGCCAAAGAGGCCGGCAGCTGTTTTTT. It encodes CASSQRGRQLFF.

V gene TRBV28 combines with J gene TRBJ2-4, with 10 positions matching TRBD2. V trimming: 2 bases; J trimming: 1 base; junction bases outside the gene matches: 5. This CDR3 is built from 17 residues. The germline CDR1 and CDR2 sequences are MDHEN and SYDVKM. For the CDR3, the DNA is TGTGCCAGCAGTTTAACAGCGGGAGGGTCCGCCAAAAACATTCAGTACTTC. Its protein product is CASSLTAGGSAKNIQYF.

The chain uses TRBV9 and TRBJ1-1; the D is unclear. The CDR3 extends over 13 amino acids. Germline loops: CDR1 SGDLS, CDR2 YYNGEE. Between the trimmed V and J ends, which lost 0 bases and 1 base, there was a span of 4 bases. As DNA, the CDR3 is TGTGCCAGCAGCGTAGAAGCGAACACTGAAGCTTTCTTT. Translated: CASSVEANTEAFF.

The chain employs TRBV5-1 and TRBJ1-1; D is possibly TRBD1 (6 bases). CDR3 length: 14 residues. Germline CDR1 is SGHRS and CDR2 is YFSETQ. Trimming stripped 3 bases from V and 1 base from J, with 10 bases between. The CDR3 loop reads CASSSMTGNTEAFF. CDR3 sequence (DNA): TGCGCCAGCAGCTCTATGACAGGGAACACTGAAGCTTTCTTT.